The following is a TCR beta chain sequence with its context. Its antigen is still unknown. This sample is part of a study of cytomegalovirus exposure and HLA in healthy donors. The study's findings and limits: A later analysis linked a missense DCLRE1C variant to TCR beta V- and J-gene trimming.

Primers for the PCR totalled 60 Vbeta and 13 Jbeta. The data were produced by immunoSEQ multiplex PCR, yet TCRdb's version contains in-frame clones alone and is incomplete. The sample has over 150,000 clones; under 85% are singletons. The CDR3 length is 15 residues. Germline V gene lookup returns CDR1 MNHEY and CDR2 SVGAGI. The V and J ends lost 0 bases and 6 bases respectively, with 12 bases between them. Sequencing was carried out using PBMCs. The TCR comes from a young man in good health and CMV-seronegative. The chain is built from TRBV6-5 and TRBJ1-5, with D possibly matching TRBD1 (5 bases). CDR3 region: CASSYSGGGGQPQHF. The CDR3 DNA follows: TGTGCCAGCAGTTACTCGGGGGGGGGAGGTCAGCCCCAGCATTTT.